Listed here are 23 T cell receptor beta chains from one sample, sequenced in a study of post-analysis software for immune sequencing data. Study results and caveats: Elevated frequency relative to controls characterized four or five TRBV segments in patients, TRBV5-6, TRBV5-1 and TRBV20-1 among them.

Antigen specificity for these receptors is unknown. Presence of unique molecular identifiers characterized the TCR beta cDNA libraries. TCRdb re-analysed the PCR reads in MiXCR, keeping a single row per CDR3 protein. The data hold more than 500,000 distinct CDR3 sequences, with under 40% observed a single time. Sequencing was carried out using blood. These receptors came from a girl younger than 18 with multiple sclerosis.

The chain employs TRBV7-9 and TRBJ1-2, with D tentatively TRBD1 (6 bases). The germline V gene has CDR1 SEHNR and CDR2 FQNEAQ (reference sequence). The ends were cut back, 6 bases at V and 1 base at J, with 9 bases in the middle. This CDR3 region has 13 residues. For the CDR3, the DNA is TGTGCCAGCAGTCGACAGGATAACTATGGCTACACCTTC. Translating it yields CASSRQDNYGYTF.

The chain links TRBV29-1 to TRBJ2-2; D remains unclear. V shed 6 bases and J shed 0 bases, with 2 bases lying between them. The germline CDR1 and CDR2 sequences are SQVTM and ANQGSEA. The CDR3 runs to 11 residues. The CDR3 here is CSVPNTGELFF. The CDR3 DNA sequence: TGCAGCGTCCCGAACACCGGGGAGCTGTTTTTT.

The V call is TRBV27, the J call TRBJ1-5, with D uncertain. Trimming stripped 3 bases from V and 6 bases from J, with 18 bases between. The CDR3 sequence is 16 residues long. Per germline, CDR1 MNHEY and CDR2 SMNVEV (reference sequence). The CDR3 region is CASSFRPGVGRQPQHF. The CDR3 DNA reads TGTGCCAGCAGTTTTCGACCCGGGGTAGGGCGTCAGCCCCAGCATTTT.

The rearrangement links TRBV5-1 to TRBJ2-1, with D maybe TRBD1 (7 bases). The germline V gene encodes CDR1 SGHRS and CDR2 YFSETQ. This CDR3 spans 14 amino acids. Deletions cut 6 bases from V and 7 bases from J, with 17 bases between. CDR3 DNA sequence: TGCGCCAGCACAGGCGGGACAGATTGGAATGAGCAGTTCTTC. Translation gives CASTGGTDWNEQFF.

This chain joins TRBV7-8 and TRBJ2-5; 10 bases are a match to TRBD2. Trimming removed 5 bases from V and 2 bases from J; junction bases left unmatched: 17. Germline CDR1 and CDR2: SGHVS and FQNEAQ. CDR3 length: 19 amino acids. CDR3 residues: CASSPRWGVAGGSQETQYF. As DNA, the CDR3 is TGTGCCAGCAGCCCTCGCTGGGGGGTAGCGGGGGGCTCACAAGAGACCCAGTACTTC. The entire variable domain, with the rest obtained from reference TRBV7-8 and TRBJ2-5, is as follows: GAGVSQSPRYKVAKRGQDVALRCDPISGHVSLFWYQQALGQGPEFLTYFQNEAQLDKSGLPSDRFFAERPEGSVSTLKIQRTQQEDSAVYLCASSPRWGVAGGSQETQYFGPGTRLLVL.

There are a few counts of this clonotype. V gene TRBV20-1 combines with J gene TRBJ1-2; D is unclear. CDR3 size: 11 residues. The germline CDR1 and CDR2 sequences are DFQATT and SNEGSKA (reference sequence). CDR3 residues: CTFERGQGYTF. CDR3 DNA sequence: TGCACATTTGAGAGAGGGCAGGGCTACACCTTC.

This rearrangement joins TRBV9 to TRBJ1-5, with a weak D call TRBD1 (6 bases). V shed 3 bases and J shed 2 bases, with 6 bases lying between them. This CDR3 has 13 amino acids. In germline, CDR1 is SGDLS, CDR2 YYNGEE. The CDR3 loop is CASSGQGNQPQHF. In nucleotides, the CDR3 is TGTGCCAGCAGCGGACAGGGCAATCAGCCCCAGCATTTT.

V and J are TRBV4-1 and TRBJ2-5, with D possibly called TRBD1 or TRBD2 (5 bases each). The CDR3 consists of 17 residues. The germline gives CDR1 MGHRA, CDR2 YSYEKL. The V end was cut by 0 bases, the J end by 0 bases, with 14 bases between. CDR3 nucleotide sequence: TGCGCCAGCAGCCAAGATGGAAGCTTGGGGGACCAAGAGACCCAGTACTTC. This encodes CASSQDGSLGDQETQYF.

This clonotype has just one count. A much larger clone differs by one base, so this may be a read error. The chain employs TRBV10-3 and TRBJ2-7, with a tentative D call TRBD1 (6 bases). V was clipped by 6 bases and J by 0 bases, with 15 bases between them. This CDR3 comprises 15 residues. Looked up from germline, CDR1 is ENHRY and CDR2 is SYGVKD. The CDR3 loop is CAISPDRTHSYEQYF. The CDR3 DNA sequence: TGTGCCATCAGCCCTGACAGGACCCACTCCTACGAGCAGTACTTC.

This sequence joins TRBV5-1 and TRBJ2-5; D gene ambiguous. Germline V CDR1 and CDR2: SGHRS, YFSETQ. This CDR3 contains 16 residues. Trimming pared 4 bases from V and 1 base from J, leaving 17 bases between. This CDR3 reads CASSRPGQLGQETQYF. The CDR3 nucleotides are TGCGCCAGCAGCCGGCCCGGGCAGCTAGGCCAAGAGACCCAGTACTTC.

The chain joins TRBV4-1 to TRBJ1-4; D might be TRBD1 (6 bases). This CDR3 has 16 amino acids. The germline gives CDR1 MGHRA, CDR2 YSYEKL. With 3 bases removed from V and 4 bases from J, the gap between germline ends came to 15 bases. CDR3 residues: CASSQEMGAYNEKLFF. The CDR3 coding sequence is TGCGCCAGCAGCCAGGAAATGGGGGCCTATAATGAAAAACTGTTTTTT.

V usage is TRBV11-2 and J usage is TRBJ2-3; TRBD2 agrees at 7 bases. The germline CDR1 and CDR2 sequences are SGHAT and FQNNGV. This CDR3 comprises 16 residues. The J segment lost 1 base and the V segment lost 5 bases, leaving 9 bases of the junction unmatched. CDR3 sequence: CASSVGGVGGTDTQYF. The CDR3 DNA sequence: TGTGCCAGCAGCGTTGGGGGGGTTGGAGGCACAGATACGCAGTATTTT.

Only a few counts were recorded for this clonotype. The chain has TRBV6-6 and TRBJ1-4, with D possibly being TRBD1 (6 bases). The germline gives CDR1 MNHNY, CDR2 SVGAGI (reference sequence). V was cut by 2 bases and J by 8 bases, with 18 bases left in between. The CDR3 loop spans 16 amino acids. The CDR3 is CASSYPLDRRGEKLFF. CDR3 DNA: TGTGCCAGCAGTTACCCTCTTGACAGGCGTGGCGAAAAACTGTTTTTT.

The CDR3 spells CASSFQDSADTQYF. The CDR3 nucleotides are TGTGCCAGCAGTTTCCAGGACTCCGCGGATACGCAGTATTTT. The chain uses TRBV7-6 and TRBJ2-3; tentatively, D is TRBD2 (5 bases). The CDR3 runs 14 residues. The V end lost 6 bases, the J end lost 6 bases, and 16 bases lay between the germline ends. Per the germline V gene, CDR1 is SGHVS and CDR2 is FNYEAQ. Full variable domain (missing parts from reference TRBV7-6 and TRBJ2-3): GAGVSQSPRYKVTKRGQDVALRCDPISGHVSLYWYRQALGQGPEFLTYFNYEAQQDKSGLPNDRFSAERPEGSISTLTIQRTEQRDSAMYRCASSFQDSADTQYFGPGTRLTVL.

CDR3 sequence: CAIIPQPQHF. CDR3 DNA sequence: TGTGCCATCATTCCCCAGCCCCAGCATTTT. This sequence joins TRBV10-3 and TRBJ1-5; no reliable D call. Trimming cost V 7 bases and J 7 bases, with 5 bases left between them. From germline, CDR1 is ENHRY and CDR2 SYGVKD. The CDR3 totals 10 residues.

The gene calls are TRBV20-1 and TRBJ2-7; tentatively, D is TRBD1 or TRBD2 (6 bases each). Germline V gene data show CDR1 as DFQATT and CDR2 as SNEGSKA (reference sequence). This CDR3 contains 14 residues. The V end lost 5 bases, the J end lost 3 bases, and 17 bases lay between the germline ends. In nucleotides, the CDR3 is TGCAGTGCTGAACCGGGGGCCGGGGGCTACGAGCAGTACTTC. This encodes CSAEPGAGGYEQYF.

The rearrangement joins TRBV5-1 to TRBJ1-6, with 7 nucleotides matching TRBD1. V lost 1 base to trimming and J lost 9 bases; unmatched junction nucleotides: 7. Germline CDR1 is SGHRS and CDR2 is YFSETQ. This CDR3 is 15 amino acids long. The CDR3 bases are TGCGCCAGCAGCTTGTGGTCAGGGGGTCCTTCACCCCTCCACTTT. It codes for CASSLWSGGPSPLHF. The complete variable domain, with remaining parts taken from reference TRBV5-1 and TRBJ1-6, reads KAGVTQTPRYLIKTRGQQVTLSCSPISGHRSVSWYQQTPGQGLQFLFEYFSETQRNKGNFPGRFSGRQFSNSRSEMNVSTLELGDSALYLCASSLWSGGPSPLHFGNGTRLTVT.

DNA for the CDR3: TGTGCCAGCAGTTACGGGACAATAGAGACCCAGTACTTC. Protein product: CASSYGTIETQYF. The chain has TRBV6-2 or TRBV6-3 and TRBJ2-7; D perhaps matches TRBD1 (6 bases). The better agreement between TRBJ2-5 and the DNA end casts doubt on the J call. From germline, CDR1 is MNHEY and CDR2 SVGEGT. This CDR3 contains 13 residues.

This clonotype was seen repeatedly, ten times or more. The V call is TRBV7-2, the J call TRBJ2-4; D is perhaps TRBD1 or TRBD2 (5 bases each). This CDR3 region has 12 residues. In germline, CDR1 is SGHTA, CDR2 FQGNSA. V lost 5 bases to trimming and J lost 9 bases, with 11 bases between them. This CDR3 reads CASSTGLRIQYF. As DNA, the CDR3 is TGTGCCAGCAGCACAGGACTGCGCATTCAGTACTTC.

This clonotype appeared a few times. The chain uses TRBV16 and TRBJ1-5; no reliable D call. The ends were cut back, 0 bases at V and 3 bases at J, with 9 bases in the middle. This CDR3 is built from 15 residues. Looked up from germline, CDR1 is KGHSY and CDR2 is FQNENV. CDR3 protein: CASSQSRSINQPQHF. The CDR3 region has the DNA TGTGCCAGCAGCCAATCGAGGTCCATCAATCAGCCCCAGCATTTT.

The chain employs TRBV5-1 and TRBJ1-1; no definite D call. The CDR3 is 13 amino acids. V dropped 1 base and J dropped 3 bases, with 7 bases sitting between them. From germline, CDR1 is SGHRS and CDR2 YFSETQ. The CDR3 protein is CASSLTSDTEAFF. CDR3 nucleotides: TGCGCCAGCAGCTTGACGAGCGACACTGAAGCTTTCTTT. Full variable domain (outside the CDR3, taken from reference TRBV5-1 and TRBJ1-1): KAGVTQTPRYLIKTRGQQVTLSCSPISGHRSVSWYQQTPGQGLQFLFEYFSETQRNKGNFPGRFSGRQFSNSRSEMNVSTLELGDSALYLCASSLTSDTEAFFGQGTRLTVV.

V gene TRBV20-1 combines with J gene TRBJ1-1; no firm D call. Trimming removed 1 base from V and 4 bases from J, with 16 bases in between. The CDR3 runs to 15 residues. CDR1 is DFQATT, CDR2 SNEGSKA, per germline (reference sequence). The CDR3 DNA sequence: TGCAGTGCTAGAGGCGTCGATAGGGATCGCACTGAAGCTTTCTTT. Amino acid sequence: CSARGVDRDRTEAFF.

V is TRBV14 and J is TRBJ2-7, with TRBD1 as a possible D gene (5 bases). The CDR3 totals 15 residues. The germline V and J ends were trimmed by 0 bases and 4 bases, with 13 bases remaining between them. Germline V gene data show CDR1 as SGHDN and CDR2 as FVKESK. This chain's CDR3 is CASSQDWGRGYEQYF. CDR3 bases: TGTGCCAGCAGCCAAGATTGGGGCAGAGGTTACGAGCAGTACTTC.